This record covers a single T cell receptor beta chain. Its target is unknown. The data stem from a study of cytomegalovirus exposure and HLA in healthy donors. The germline V and J ends were trimmed by 5 bases and 10 bases, with 12 bases remaining between them. The CDR3 consists of 13 residues. Germline V gives CDR1 SEHNR, CDR2 FQNEAQ (reference sequence). With 60 Vbeta and 13 Jbeta primers, the PCR was carried out. TCRdb's copy holds only in-frame clones and misses some; the assay was immunoSEQ multiplex PCR. The sample's table shows some 76,000 clones. Study-level findings and limits: Associated with HLA alleles at 0.05 false discovery rate in a later analysis were 16,951 TCR beta sequences.

This chain links TRBV7-9 with TRBJ1-6, with D perhaps TRBD1 (5 bases). The clonotype originates from a man in his forties in good health and CMV-seronegative. The sequencing sample was made of PBMCs. CDR3 residues: CASSQRQQSPLHF. The CDR3 coding sequence is TGTGCCAGCAGCCAGCGACAGCAATCACCCCTCCACTTT.